These 11 T cell receptor beta chains share one sample of origin, sequenced in a study of identical twins. From the 5' RACE reads, TCRdb called clonotypes with MiXCR, one entry per CDR3 protein. The data show hundreds of thousands of distinct CDR3 sequences, 5.5% to 7% seen once. The data also belong to a second study, concerning yellow fever vaccine responses in identical twins.

The sample was memory (CD45RO+) T cells sorted from blood. These receptors were collected from a woman between 18 and 29 years old in good health.

This clonotype has ten or more counts. The chain recombines TRBV7-2 with TRBJ1-5, with D uncertain. The V gene lost 1 base and the J gene lost 0 bases, with 10 bases spanning the gap. CDR3 length: 16 residues. The germline gives CDR1 SGHTA, CDR2 FQGNSA. In DNA, the CDR3 is TGTGCCAGCAGCTTAGGATCCTCTTATAGCAATCAGCCCCAGCATTTT. Protein sequence: CASSLGSSYSNQPQHF.

This clonotype has only a few counts. The chain has TRBV27 and TRBJ2-1, with D possibly being TRBD2 (7 bases). Germline CDR1 MNHEY, CDR2 SMNVEV (reference sequence). Trimming cost V 5 bases and J 2 bases, with 16 bases left between them. CDR3 length equals 16 residues. In nucleotides, the CDR3 is TGTGCCAGCAGTCTAAGGGGGGGTGGTACCTACAATGAGCAGTTCTTC. Translated, it gives CASSLRGGGTYNEQFF.

A few counts support this clonotype. The chain uses TRBV29-1 and TRBJ2-5, with 10 bases identical to TRBD2. The CDR3 sequence is 13 residues long. Looked up from germline, CDR1 is SQVTM and CDR2 is ANQGSEA. The J segment lost 5 bases and the V segment lost 6 bases, leaving 6 bases of the junction unmatched. The DNA for the CDR3 is TGCAGCGTCCGGACTAGCGGCGGGGAGACCCAGTACTTC. It yields the protein CSVRTSGGETQYF. The full variable domain, with the rest looked up from reference TRBV29-1 and TRBJ2-5, is SAVISQKPSRDICQRGTSLTIQCQVDSQVTMMFWYRQQPGQSLTLIATANQGSEATYESGFVIDKFPISRPNLTFSTLTVSNMSPEDSSIYLCSVRTSGGETQYFGPGTRLLVL.

This clonotype was detected only a few times. V gene TRBV11-2 combines with J gene TRBJ2-1, with 12 bases that match TRBD2. The germline V gene encodes CDR1 SGHAT and CDR2 FQNNGV. This CDR3 spans 15 amino acids. With 6 bases clipped from V and 7 bases from J, the junction kept 7 bases outside the gene matches. The DNA of the CDR3 is TGTGCCAGCAGACGACTAGCGGGGGAAGGGAATGAGCAGTTCTTC. This encodes CASRRLAGEGNEQFF.

This clonotype was counted ten times or more. The rearrangement joins TRBV12-3 or TRBV12-4 to TRBJ2-1; 11 bases agree with TRBD2. J gave up 2 bases and V 5 bases, and 2 bases lay outside the gene matches. The CDR3 is 15 residues long. CDR3 bases: TGTGCCAGCAGTAATAGCGGGGGGGCCTACAATGAGCAGTTCTTC. This codes for CASSNSGGAYNEQFF.

This clonotype was seen repeatedly, ten times or more. V and J are TRBV12-3 or TRBV12-4 and TRBJ2-1; 9 bases agree with TRBD2. This CDR3 spans 18 amino acids. Trimming at V came to 0 bases and at J to 0 bases, leaving 6 bases not matched to a gene. The CDR3 DNA follows: TGTGCCAGCAGTTTAGCGGCTCTTAGCGGGAGCTCCTACAATGAGCAGTTCTTC. This translates into CASSLAALSGSSYNEQFF.

The chain combines TRBV7-2 with TRBJ1-1; tentative D call: TRBD1 (6 bases). Looked up from germline, CDR1 is SGHTA and CDR2 is FQGNSA. The CDR3 runs to 15 residues. V was trimmed by 3 bases and J by 9 bases, leaving 20 bases between them. The CDR3 loop is CASSFDSQGFSKAFF. The CDR3 nucleotides are TGTGCCAGCAGCTTCGATTCACAGGGTTTTAGCAAAGCTTTCTTT.

This chain joins TRBV6-1 and TRBJ2-3; 7 positions match TRBD1. The V gene end was trimmed by 6 bases and the J gene end by 2 bases; junction bases not matched to a gene: 5. Germline V CDR1 and CDR2: MNHNS, SASEGT. This CDR3 is 14 amino acids long. Written as DNA, the CDR3 is TGTGCCAGCAGCCTGGGACAGCACACAGATACGCAGTATTTT. This translates into CASSLGQHTDTQYF.

This clonotype was counted a few times. The chain combines TRBV20-1 with TRBJ2-1, with D tentatively TRBD2 (5 bases). Germline V gene sequence: CDR1 DFQATT, CDR2 SNEGSKA (reference sequence). Trimming removed 3 bases from V and 7 bases from J, with 13 bases in between. This CDR3 spans 13 amino acids. This CDR3 reads CSASTGSLNEQFF. CDR3 nucleotide sequence: TGCAGTGCTAGTACGGGAAGCTTAAATGAGCAGTTCTTC.

In its sample, this clonotype was seen many times. This chain connects TRBV4-1 to TRBJ1-2; TRBD1 aligns across 7 bases. In germline, CDR1 is MGHRA, CDR2 YSYEKL. The trim removed 2 bases at V and 4 bases at J, leaving 7 bases unmatched. This CDR3 is 15 amino acids long. The CDR3 sequence is CASSQSAGQPYGYTF. As DNA, the CDR3 is TGCGCCAGCAGCCAATCCGCGGGACAGCCCTATGGCTACACCTTC.

This clonotype was detected a few times. V usage is TRBV20-1 and J usage is TRBJ2-3; the D is unclear. V gave up 1 base and J gave up 5 bases, with 7 bases separating them. The CDR3 loop spans 12 amino acids. Germline CDR1 reads DFQATT; CDR2 reads SNEGSKA (reference sequence). CDR3 protein: CSARVQVDTQYF. The CDR3, as DNA: TGCAGTGCTAGAGTCCAAGTAGATACGCAGTATTTT.